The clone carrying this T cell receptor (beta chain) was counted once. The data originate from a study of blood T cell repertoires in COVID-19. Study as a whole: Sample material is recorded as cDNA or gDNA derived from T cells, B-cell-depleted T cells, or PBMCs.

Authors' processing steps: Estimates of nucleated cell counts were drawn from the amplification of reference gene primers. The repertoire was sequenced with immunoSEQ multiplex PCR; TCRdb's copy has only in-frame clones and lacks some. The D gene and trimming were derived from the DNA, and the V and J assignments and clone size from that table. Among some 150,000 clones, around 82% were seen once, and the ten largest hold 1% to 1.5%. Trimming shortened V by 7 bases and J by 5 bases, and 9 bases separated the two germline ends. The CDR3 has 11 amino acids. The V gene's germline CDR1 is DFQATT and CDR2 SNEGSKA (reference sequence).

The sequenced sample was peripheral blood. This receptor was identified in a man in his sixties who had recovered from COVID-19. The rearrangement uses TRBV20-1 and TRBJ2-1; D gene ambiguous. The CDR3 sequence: CSVDGDNEQFF. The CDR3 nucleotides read TGCAGTGTGGATGGAGACAATGAGCAGTTCTTC.